This T cell receptor (beta chain) was profiled in a study of control samples from healthy donors and cancer patients. The CDR3 runs 14 residues. V lost 2 bases, J lost 4 bases, and 11 bases lay in between. The germline gives CDR1 KGHSH, CDR2 LQKENI. The data were produced by immunoSEQ multiplex PCR, yet TCRdb's version contains in-frame clones alone and is incomplete. The data show 150,000 or so clones, around 92% seen once. The sample was blood. The chain uses TRBV18 and TRBJ1-2; D uncertain. The clonotype originates from a woman in her forties or fifties in good health. The CDR3 sequence: CASSPWPAPYGYTF. CDR3 nucleotide sequence: TGTGCCAGCTCACCATGGCCAGCCCCCTATGGCTACACCTTC.